These 11 T cell receptor beta chains originate from one sample sequenced in a study of blood T cell repertoires in COVID-19. Some clones are missing from TCRdb's copy, which holds only in-frame ones; the method was immunoSEQ multiplex PCR. The table has about 280,000 clones, around nine tenths seen once. Sequencing was carried out using peripheral blood. The receptors derive from a man between 40 and 49 years old with active or convalescent COVID-19.

The chain combines TRBV7-2 with TRBJ1-6; D is undetermined. The germline V gene has CDR1 SGHTA and CDR2 FQGNSA. V lost 2 bases to trimming and J lost 8 bases, with 10 bases between them. This CDR3 spans 14 amino acids. CDR3 DNA: TGTGCCAGCAGCTTATTTCCTATTGATTCACCCCTCCACTTT. Translating it yields CASSLFPIDSPLHF.

V is TRBV18 and J is TRBJ1-3; D perhaps matches TRBD1 (6 bases). Germline CDR1 is KGHSH and CDR2 is LQKENI. The CDR3 loop spans 17 amino acids. Trimming removed 0 bases at V and 2 bases at J, with 14 bases between. The CDR3 is CASSPPNYRAAGNTIYF. In nucleotides, the CDR3 is TGTGCCAGCTCACCACCAAACTACAGGGCAGCTGGAAACACCATATATTTT.

The chain uses TRBV11-2 and TRBJ1-1; no clear D. The V and J ends lost 5 bases and 0 bases respectively, with 13 bases between them. The CDR3 spans 15 residues. CDR1 and CDR2 from the germline V gene are SGHAT and FQNNGV. The CDR3 sequence is CASSLKQILNTEAFF. In nucleotides, the CDR3 is TGTGCCAGCAGCCTAAAACAGATTTTGAACACTGAAGCTTTCTTT.

The CDR3 reads CASKQLNTEAFF. The DNA for the CDR3 is TGTGCCAGCAAACAGTTGAACACTGAAGCTTTCTTT. The chain recombines TRBV2 with TRBJ1-1; D call uncertain. The V end was cut by 7 bases, the J end by 0 bases, with 6 bases between. This CDR3 spans 12 amino acids. In germline, CDR1 is SNHLY, CDR2 FYNNEI.

This chain joins TRBV19 and TRBJ1-5; 7 bases fit TRBD1. This CDR3 has 16 amino acids. The junction had 10 bases not matched to a gene; V was cut back by 6 bases and J by 2 bases. The germline V gene has CDR1 LNHDA and CDR2 SQIVND (reference sequence). As DNA, the CDR3 is TGTGCCAGTAGGGAACAGGGGATCGGACGCAATCAGCCCCAGCATTTT. Protein: CASREQGIGRNQPQHF. The whole variable domain, remainder taken from reference TRBV19 and TRBJ1-5, is DGGITQSPKYLFRKEGQNVTLSCEQNLNHDAMYWYRQDPGQGLRLIYYSQIVNDFQKGDIAEGYSVSREKKESFPLTVTSAQKNPTAFYLCASREQGIGRNQPQHFGDGTRLSIL.

CDR3 sequence: CASSPPNGYGYTF. CDR3 nucleotides: TGTGCCAGCTCACCCCCAAACGGCTATGGCTACACCTTC. This rearrangement joins TRBV18 to TRBJ1-2; no clear D. The V and J ends lost 3 bases and 4 bases respectively, with 9 bases between them. The CDR3 covers 13 residues. CDR1 and CDR2 from the germline V gene are KGHSH and LQKENI.

The CDR3 nucleotides are TGTGCCAGCAGAGAGGGACAGGGGAATTCACCCCTCCACTTT. Amino acids: CASREGQGNSPLHF. The chain carries TRBV6-1 and TRBJ1-6, with 10 nucleotides matching TRBD1. Germline V gene data show CDR1 as MNHNS and CDR2 as SASEGT. Trimming at V came to 6 bases and at J to 7 bases, leaving 3 bases not matched to a gene. There are 14 residues in the CDR3.

The chain combines TRBV2 with TRBJ2-5; D uncertain. The length of the CDR3 is 12 residues. CDR1 and CDR2 (germline): SNHLY, FYNNEI. Trimming removed 3 bases from V and 1 base from J, with 3 bases in between. The CDR3 region is CASSDSQETQYF. CDR3 sequence (DNA): TGTGCCAGCAGTGACAGCCAAGAGACCCAGTACTTC.

This chain connects TRBV19 to TRBJ1-5; 8 bases align to TRBD1. J was trimmed by 5 bases and V by 6 bases; bases with no gene match: 6. From germline, CDR1 is LNHDA and CDR2 SQIVND (reference sequence). The CDR3 covers 14 residues. The CDR3 sequence is CASSLTGEYQPQHF. DNA of the CDR3: TGTGCCAGTAGCCTGACAGGGGAATATCAGCCCCAGCATTTT.

V usage is TRBV7-2 and J usage is TRBJ1-3; D unresolved. The V end lost 2 bases, the J end lost 0 bases, and 8 bases lay between the germline ends. From germline, CDR1 is SGHTA and CDR2 FQGNSA. CDR3 size: 15 residues. Written as DNA, the CDR3 is TGTGCCAGCAGCTTACAAGGAGGCTCTGGAAACACCATATATTTT. As protein: CASSLQGGSGNTIYF.

This clone was observed a few times. The chain uses TRBV11-2 and TRBJ1-2, with D possibly TRBD1 on 5 matching bases. Germline CDR1 SGHAT, CDR2 FQNNGV. Trimming stripped 3 bases from V and 3 bases from J, with 8 bases between. There are 13 residues in the CDR3. The CDR3 loop reads CASSFTGDYGYTF. DNA for the CDR3: TGTGCCAGCAGCTTCACAGGCGACTATGGCTACACCTTC.